The 15 T cell receptor beta chains below come from one sample, sequenced in a study of blood T cells in healthy people across ages. Combining a sample-barcoded 5' primer with a J-beta primer mix, a second PCR ran for about 7 to 11 cycles. TCRdb processed the 5' RACE reads anew with MiXCR; each CDR3 protein has one entry. The sample shows under 1,100,000 distinct CDR3 sequences, almost 25% of them seen only once. This same sample was also part of a study on T cells of mothers and their children.

Sequenced: blood. The receptors were sampled from a girl aged 2 to 9 in good health.

The chain employs TRBV7-3 and TRBJ2-7, with D possibly matching TRBD2 (6 bases). V was cut by 2 bases and J by 2 bases, with 16 bases left in between. The CDR3 runs to 16 residues. Germline CDR1 and CDR2: SGHTA and FQGTGA. For the CDR3, the DNA is TGTGCCAGCAGCTTATTGGGAGGAACAAGTGCCTACGAGCAGTACTTC. As protein: CASSLLGGTSAYEQYF.

This clonotype came up a few times. V gene TRBV20-1 combines with J gene TRBJ2-3; TRBD2 aligns across 13 bases. The CDR3 runs to 16 residues. Germline lookup yields CDR1 DFQATT and CDR2 SNEGSKA (reference sequence). V lost 4 bases to trimming and J lost 2 bases; unmatched junction nucleotides: 6. The DNA for the CDR3 is TGCAGTGCTATTCCGGGACTAGCGGGAACCACAGATACGCAGTATTTT. Translating it yields CSAIPGLAGTTDTQYF.

This sequence joins TRBV10-3 and TRBJ2-5; D is perhaps TRBD2 (5 bases). The V end was cut by 11 bases, the J end by 7 bases, with 17 bases between. The CDR3 is 12 amino acids. Germline V gives CDR1 ENHRY, CDR2 SYGVKD. The CDR3 is CASSRDPGTQYF. CDR3 nucleotides: TGTGCCTCCAGTCGGGATCCGGGGACCCAGTACTTC.

The J gene is TRBJ1-1, the V gene TRBV19; weak D call: TRBD1 (6 bases). This CDR3 contains 16 residues. The germline V and J ends were trimmed by 5 bases and 4 bases, with 20 bases remaining between them. The germline gives CDR1 LNHDA, CDR2 SQIVND (reference sequence). CDR3 in DNA: TGTGCCAGTAGTCCTAGGGGGGCCTTTGGAAGCACTGAAGCTTTCTTT. Translation: CASSPRGAFGSTEAFF.

This clonotype was counted only a few times. The rearrangement uses TRBV9 and TRBJ2-7, with a weak D call TRBD1 (7 bases). From germline, CDR1 is SGDLS and CDR2 YYNGEE. Trimming pared 3 bases from V and 3 bases from J, leaving 22 bases between. This CDR3 comprises 17 residues. In DNA form, the CDR3 reads TGTGCCAGCAGCGCCCTGGAAAGCTCAGGGGGGATCTACGAGCAGTACTTC. Amino acids: CASSALESSGGIYEQYF.

This clonotype was detected only a few times. The CDR3 loop is CASSSGTSVKSNEQFF. Here the CDR3 DNA reads TGTGCCAGCAGCTCCGGGACTAGCGTTAAGAGCAATGAGCAGTTCTTC. This chain links TRBV7-9 with TRBJ2-1; TRBD2 matches 10 bases. V lost 4 bases to trimming and J lost 6 bases; unmatched junction nucleotides: 9. The CDR3 is 16 amino acids. CDR1 is SEHNR and CDR2 is FQNEAQ in the germline V gene (reference sequence).

This clonotype came up a few times. The chain carries TRBV21-1 and TRBJ1-2; the tabulated D call, TRBD1, remains unverified against the DNA. TRBV21-1 is a listed pseudogene. The CDR3 covers 14 residues. Written as DNA, the CDR3 is TGTGCCAGCACCAAAAGGGGACGGAAATATGGCTACACCTTC. Amino acid sequence: CASTKRGRKYGYTF.

This clonotype was seen a handful of times. The V and J genes are TRBV20-1 and TRBJ2-7; the match to TRBD1 covers 9 bases. Trimming at V came to 4 bases and at J to 5 bases, leaving 15 bases not matched to a gene. In germline, CDR1 is DFQATT, CDR2 SNEGSKA (reference sequence). This CDR3 region has 16 residues. This CDR3 is CSATKPDGTGLNEQYF. DNA of the CDR3: TGCAGTGCTACCAAACCGGATGGGACAGGGCTAAACGAGCAGTACTTC.

The J gene is TRBJ2-5, the V gene TRBV7-9, with a tentative D call TRBD2 (6 bases). The CDR3 is 17 residues long. Trimming took off 1 base at V and 4 bases at J, with 19 bases between the two ends. Germline CDR1 and CDR2: SEHNR and FQNEAQ (reference sequence). CDR3 loop: CASSLETSYGDRETQYF. In DNA, the CDR3 is TGTGCCAGCAGCTTAGAAACTAGCTATGGGGATCGAGAGACCCAGTACTTC. Together with reference TRBV7-9 and TRBJ2-5, the CDR3 gives the full variable domain: DTGVSQNPRHKITKRGQNVTFRCDPISEHNRLYWYRQTLGQGPEFLTYFQNEAQLEKSRLLSDRFSAERPKGSFSTLEIQRTEQGDSAMYLCASSLETSYGDRETQYFGPGTRLLVL.

This clonotype has only a few counts. V is TRBV28 and J is TRBJ2-4; D may match TRBD1 or TRBD2 (5 bases each). The CDR3 runs to 17 residues. From germline, CDR1 is MDHEN and CDR2 SYDVKM. Trimming pared 5 bases from V and 0 bases from J, leaving 17 bases between. Here the CDR3 DNA reads TGTGCCAGCAGTACCCGGGGCATCACCATAGCCAAAAACATTCAGTACTTC. This encodes CASSTRGITIAKNIQYF.

The DNA for the CDR3 is TGTGCCATCAGTACCTGGGGACGGGATAGCACCGGGGAGCTGTTTTTT. This sequence encodes CAISTWGRDSTGELFF. The V call is TRBV10-3, the J call TRBJ2-2, with D perhaps assigned TRBD1 or TRBD2 (5 bases each). Trimming removed 5 bases from V and 4 bases from J, with 17 bases in between. The CDR3 runs to 16 residues. CDR1 is ENHRY, CDR2 SYGVKD, per germline.

J is TRBJ1-5 and V is TRBV6-6; D gene ambiguous. Germline V gene lookup returns CDR1 MNHNY and CDR2 SVGAGI (reference sequence). The CDR3 consists of 13 residues. V lost 2 bases, J lost 7 bases, and 9 bases lay in between. This chain's CDR3 is CASSYEGSQPQHF. The CDR3 nucleotides are TGTGCCAGCAGTTACGAGGGATCCCAGCCCCAGCATTTT.

The rearrangement uses TRBV20-1 and TRBJ2-2; D tentatively fits TRBD1 or TRBD2 (5 bases each). V lost 3 bases, J lost 4 bases, and 12 bases lay in between. Looked up from germline, CDR1 is DFQATT and CDR2 is SNEGSKA (reference sequence). The length of the CDR3 is 14 residues. The CDR3 spells CSASEGRATGELFF. CDR3 DNA: TGCAGTGCTAGTGAGGGCAGGGCCACCGGGGAGCTGTTTTTT.

In this sample, this clonotype turned up a few times. The chain employs TRBV2 and TRBJ1-1; 9 nucleotides match TRBD1. Trimming took 8 bases from V and 6 from J; bases not matched to a gene: 4. Germline values: CDR1 SNHLY, CDR2 FYNNEI. This CDR3 has 12 residues. The CDR3 nucleotides read TGTGCCAGCGGGACAGGGCCCCCTGAAGCTTTCTTT. Translating gives CASGTGPPEAFF.

This clonotype has just a few counts. The chain links TRBV7-2 to TRBJ2-7; TRBD2 matches 7 bases. The germline V gene has CDR1 SGHTA and CDR2 FQGNSA. The ends lost 5 bases at V and 9 bases at J; junction bases unmatched: 10. CDR3 length: 13 amino acids. CDR3 bases: TGTGCCAGCAGCCTAACGGGGAGGGAGAGGCAGTACTTC. Encoded protein: CASSLTGRERQYF.